A selection of T cell receptor beta chains follows, all from one sample in a study of blood T cell repertoires in COVID-19. Sequenced by immunoSEQ multiplex PCR; TCRdb stores in-frame clones only, minus some. The sample includes 160,000 or so clones, about 91% of them seen just once. Sequencing used peripheral blood. The source of these receptors is a woman between 45 and 65 years old with acute or convalescent COVID-19. Each CDR3 is given with its conserved first and last residue. The D gene is left open where the match is weak. Only some rows state a clone size, as once, few, many or a class for expanded clones.

j_call v_call d_call clone_size cdr3_aa cdr3_nt
TRBJ1-4 TRBV2 . . CASSAGGGEKLFF TGTGCCAGCAGTGCTGGGGGCGGGGAAAAACTGTTTTTT
TRBJ2-3 TRBV4-1 . few CASSQVFGSPDTQYF TGCGCCAGCAGCCAAGTGTTCGGGAGCCCAGATACGCAGTATTTT
TRBJ2-3 TRBV6-5 TRBD2 . CASSYRTSGGKNTQYF TGTGCCAGCAGTTATCGGACTAGCGGGGGTAAAAATACGCAGTATTTT
TRBJ1-1 TRBV10-3 . . CAISGGTEAFF TGTGCCATCAGTGGCGGGACTGAAGCTTTCTTT
TRBJ2-7 TRBV7-9 . . CASSWTDVSYEQYF TGTGCCAGCAGCTGGACAGATGTTTCTTACGAGCAGTACTTC
TRBJ2-1 TRBV10-1 . . CASSESAGLLNNEQFF TGCGCCAGCAGTGAGTCGGCGGGACTCCTAAACAATGAGCAGTTCTTC
TRBJ2-7 TRBV7-9 . . CASSLPGESYEQYF TGTGCCAGCAGCTTACCAGGGGAATCCTACGAGCAGTACTTC
TRBJ2-3 TRBV7-2 TRBD2 . CASSHRAGSGGYTQYF TGTGCCAGCAGCCACCGCGCGGGTAGCGGGGGCTATACGCAGTATTTT
TRBJ1-2 TRBV19 . . CASSIDLGSSYGYTF TGTGCCAGTAGTATAGATCTTGGTTCTAGCTATGGCTACACCTTC
TRBJ1-6 TRBV2 . once CASQQVTDNSPLHF TGTGCCAGCCAGCAGGTCACGGATAATTCACCCCTCCACTTT
TRBJ1-2 TRBV19 . . CATRGGYGYTF TGTGCCACCAGAGGAGGCTATGGCTACACCTTC
TRBJ2-2 TRBV6-2/TRBV6-3 TRBD2 . CASSYSQDILAGAVNTGELFF TGTGCCAGCAGTTACTCTCAAGACATACTAGCGGGGGCGGTGAACACCGGGGAGCTGTTTTTT
TRBJ1-2 TRBV18 TRBD1 . CASSPVSGGDYGYTF TGTGCCAGCTCACCGGTCTCAGGGGGCGACTATGGCTACACCTTC
TRBJ2-1 TRBV30 . few CAWSVEGQLYNEQFF TGTGCCTGGAGTGTAGAAGGACAGCTCTACAATGAGCAGTTCTTC
TRBJ2-6 TRBV30 TRBD1 . CATTRDSFPSGANVLTF TGTGCCACGACCCGGGACAGCTTCCCCTCTGGGGCCAACGTCCTGACTTTC
TRBJ1-3 TRBV3-1/TRBV3-2 . . CASSQDPGVGNTIYF TGTGCCAGCAGCCAAGATCCAGGGGTGGGAAACACCATATATTTT
TRBJ2-2 TRBV3-1/TRBV3-2 . . CASRFTNTGELFF TGTGCCAGCAGATTCACGAACACCGGGGAGCTGTTTTTT
TRBJ1-5 TRBV20-1 . . CSASPTRGDQPQHF TGCAGTGCTAGTCCGACACGGGGGGATCAGCCCCAGCATTTT
TRBJ2-1 TRBV13 TRBD2 . CASGSGSDEQFF TGTGCCAGCGGTAGCGGGAGCGATGAGCAGTTCTTC
TRBJ2-1 TRBV11-3 . few CASSLADSEFF TGTGCCAGCAGCTTGGCTGATTCAGAGTTCTTC
TRBJ2-1 TRBV6-6 . once CASGLAENEQFF TGTGCCAGCGGATTAGCGGAGAATGAGCAGTTCTTC
TRBJ2-5 TRBV9 TRBD2 . CASSLGLAGVQETQYF TGTGCCAGCAGCTTGGGACTAGCGGGGGTTCAAGAGACCCAGTACTTC
TRBJ2-1 TRBV19 TRBD1 . CASSIGEDRGSYNEQFF TGTGCCAGTAGTATAGGGGAAGACAGGGGCTCCTACAATGAGCAGTTCTTC
TRBJ1-2 TRBV9 . once CASSAQAGGYTF TGTGCCAGCAGCGCCCAGGCGGGTGGCTACACCTTC
TRBJ2-1 TRBV18 TRBD1 . CASSPQGQGAVGEQFF TGTGCCAGCTCACCGCAGGGACAGGGGGCAGTGGGTGAGCAGTTCTTC
TRBJ1-1 TRBV10-3 . . CAIRPGGGDAEAFF TGTGCCATCAGGCCCGGAGGGGGGGACGCTGAAGCTTTCTTT
TRBJ1-2 TRBV19 . . CASSILGDYSYGYTF TGTGCCAGTAGTATTCTCGGGGATTACAGCTATGGCTACACCTTC
TRBJ1-5 TRBV6-4 . . CASSDSGRENSNQPQHF TGTGCCAGCAGTGACTCGGGCAGAGAGAATAGCAATCAGCCCCAGCATTTT
TRBJ2-7 TRBV7-9 TRBD1 . CASQGQGVGYEQYF TGTGCCAGCCAGGGACAGGGGGTGGGCTACGAGCAGTACTTC
TRBJ1-5 TRBV5-1 TRBD1 . CASSRTGAGNQPQHF TGCGCCAGCAGCAGGACAGGGGCGGGCAATCAGCCCCAGCATTTT
TRBJ2-3 TRBV7-9 TRBD2 . CASSPLSGGSTDTQYF TGTGCCAGCAGCCCACTATCGGGAGGTTCCACAGATACGCAGTATTTT
TRBJ1-1 TRBV7-9 . . CASSLQGVNTEAFF TGTGCCAGCAGCTTACAGGGCGTCAACACTGAAGCTTTCTTT
TRBJ2-7 TRBV7-2 . . CASSLALEYEQYF TGTGCCAGCAGCTTAGCGTTGGAGTACGAGCAGTACTTC
TRBJ1-6 TRBV6-5 TRBD1 . CASRQGDLYNSPLHF TGTGCCAGCAGGCAGGGGGACCTCTATAATTCACCCCTCCACTTT
TRBJ1-2 TRBV7-3 . once CASSAGGGDYGYTF TGTGCCAGCAGCGCCGGAGGGGGGGACTATGGCTACACCTTC
TRBJ1-2 TRBV3-1/TRBV3-2 . once CASSPRGGYGYTF TGTGCCAGCAGCCCAAGGGGCGGCTATGGCTACACCTTC
TRBJ1-2 TRBV6-5 . . CASRGLAANDYGYTF TGTGCCAGCAGAGGTTTGGCAGCGAACGACTATGGCTACACCTTC
TRBJ2-7 TRBV11-2 . few CASSPGADHYEQYF TGTGCCAGCAGCCCTGGGGCGGACCACTACGAGCAGTACTTC
TRBJ2-7 TRBV11-2 TRBD2 . CASSLGLRDYSYEQYF TGTGCCAGCAGCTTAGGCCTCCGGGACTACTCCTACGAGCAGTACTTC
TRBJ1-1 TRBV6-2/TRBV6-3 TRBD1 . CASSTTGGRTEAFF TGTGCCAGCAGTACGACAGGGGGGAGAACTGAAGCTTTCTTT
TRBJ1-1 TRBV3-1/TRBV3-2 . . CASSLYRGVNTEAFF TGTGCCAGCAGCCTCTATAGGGGCGTGAACACTGAAGCTTTCTTT
TRBJ2-5 TRBV5-1 TRBD2 . CASSLALAGVLETQYF TGCGCCAGCAGCTTGGCTCTAGCGGGAGTCTTGGAGACCCAGTACTTC
TRBJ1-2 TRBV30 . . CAWSFGSYGYTF TGTGCCTGGAGTTTCGGGAGCTATGGCTACACCTTC
TRBJ1-1 TRBV7-9 . . CASSLATREAFF TGTGCCAGCAGCTTAGCAACCAGGGAAGCTTTCTTT
TRBJ1-3 TRBV19 . . CASSIGRQAGNTIYF TGTGCCAGTAGTATTGGGAGACAGGCTGGAAACACCATATATTTT
TRBJ2-1 TRBV6-2/TRBV6-3 . few CASSTRGDNEQFF TGTGCCAGCAGTACCCGCGGGGACAATGAGCAGTTCTTC
TRBJ1-2 TRBV18 . . CASSPYNGFYGYTF TGTGCCAGCTCACCATACAACGGGTTCTATGGCTACACCTTC
TRBJ1-2 TRBV5-5 . . CASSWDGTSYGYTF TGTGCCAGCAGCTGGGACGGGACAAGCTATGGCTACACCTTC
TRBJ1-1 TRBV3-1/TRBV3-2 TRBD1 . CASSQLGDSTEAFF TGTGCCAGCAGCCAACTCGGGGACAGCACTGAAGCTTTCTTT
TRBJ2-4 TRBV24-1 TRBD1 . CATSPSGQGGIQYF TGTGCCACCAGTCCCTCCGGACAGGGGGGGATTCAGTACTTC
TRBJ1-1 TRBV29-1 . . CSVARNTEAFF TGCAGCGTTGCTAGGAACACTGAAGCTTTCTTT
TRBJ2-1 TRBV30 . . CAWSPALVNEQFF TGTGCCTGGAGCCCTGCTCTAGTGAATGAGCAGTTCTTC
TRBJ1-2 TRBV19 . . CASSISGVRGYGYTF TGTGCCAGTAGTATTTCGGGGGTACGGGGGTATGGCTACACCTTC